Listed below are T cell receptor beta chains from one sample, sequenced in a study of immune characterization of retroperitoneal liposarcoma. MiXCR, applied by TCRdb to the PCR reads, yields one record per CDR3 protein. The table has about 9,500 distinct CDR3 sequences, about a quarter seen once. Sequenced: tumor tissue. The origin of the receptors is a male donor with retroperitoneal liposarcoma. CDR3s include the opening cysteine and the closing phenylalanine or tryptophan. The order of the fields is D gene, clone size, J gene, V gene, CDR3 DNA, CDR3 protein. A D gene is named only where the DNA matches it firmly. Clone size appears in some rows only: once, few, many, or a class for an expanded clone.

D: -; size: medium-sized; J: TRBJ2-1; V: TRBV12-3/TRBV12-4; DNA: TGTGCCAGCAGTTTAGGCAGTCAAGAAGCTAATGAGCAGTTCTTC; CDR3: CASSLGSQEANEQFF
D: -; size: -; J: TRBJ2-5; V: TRBV11-1; DNA: TGTGCCAGCAGCCCGAGACTTGGGGTTCGGGGGGAGACCCAGTACTTC; CDR3: CASSPRLGVRGETQYF
D: -; size: -; J: TRBJ2-3; V: TRBV6-4; DNA: TGTGCCAGCAGTGAAGGAAAAGGGAGTGGCGCAGATACGCAGTATTTT; CDR3: CASSEGKGSGADTQYF
D: -; size: few; J: TRBJ2-1; V: TRBV11-2; DNA: TGTGCCAGCAGCTTCGGGGAGGCCTACAATGAGCAGTTCTTC; CDR3: CASSFGEAYNEQFF
D: -; size: -; J: TRBJ2-3; V: TRBV6-1; DNA: TGTGCCAGCACCCAGACAGGCTTTAGCACAGATACGCAGTATTTT; CDR3: CASTQTGFSTDTQYF
D: -; size: medium-sized; J: TRBJ2-1; V: TRBV6-6; DNA: TGTGCCAGCAGTTACTCGACAGTTAGCTTTGAGCAGTTCTTC; CDR3: CASSYSTVSFEQFF
D: -; size: medium-sized; J: TRBJ2-1; V: TRBV7-6; DNA: TGTGCCAGCAGCTCCGGACAGTGGGAGGAGCAGTTCTTC; CDR3: CASSSGQWEEQFF
D: -; size: medium-sized; J: TRBJ2-5; V: TRBV6-1; DNA: TGTGCCAGCAGTGTTTCATGGGGCCAAGAGACCCAGTACTTC; CDR3: CASSVSWGQETQYF
D: -; size: -; J: TRBJ2-3; V: TRBV11-3; DNA: TGTGCCAGCGCCACCCCTGGTACGCAGTATTTT; CDR3: CASATPGTQYF
D: -; size: -; J: TRBJ1-2; V: TRBV5-1; DNA: TGCGCCAGCAGCTTGACAGGGATCCAAAGGGTTGGCTACACCTTC; CDR3: CASSLTGIQRVGYTF
D: -; size: -; J: TRBJ1-1; V: TRBV6-1; DNA: TGTGCCAGCAGTGAAAGGGGGAGCCGTGAAGCTTTCTTT; CDR3: CASSERGSREAFF
D: -; size: -; J: TRBJ1-4; V: TRBV4-1; DNA: TGCGCCAGCAGCCAAAGGGTCGATGAAAAACTGTTTTTT; CDR3: CASSQRVDEKLFF